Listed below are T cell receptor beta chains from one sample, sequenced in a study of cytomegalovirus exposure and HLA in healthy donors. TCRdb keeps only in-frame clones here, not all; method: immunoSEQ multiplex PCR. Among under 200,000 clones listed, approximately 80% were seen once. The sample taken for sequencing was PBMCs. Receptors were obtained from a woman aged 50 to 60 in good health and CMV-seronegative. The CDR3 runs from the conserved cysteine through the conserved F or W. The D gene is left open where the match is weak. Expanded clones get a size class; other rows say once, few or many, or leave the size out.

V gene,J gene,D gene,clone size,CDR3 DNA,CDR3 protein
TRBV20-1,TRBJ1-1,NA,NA,TGCAGTGCTAGGGAGGACACTGAAGCTTTCTTT,CSAREDTEAFF
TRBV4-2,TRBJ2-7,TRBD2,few,TGTGCCAGCAGCCAACCCAGCGGGGCGCAACCCTACGAGCAGTACTTC,CASSQPSGAQPYEQYF
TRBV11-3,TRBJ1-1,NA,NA,TGTGCCAGCAGCTTAGGGCCGGGAGACACTGAAGCTTTCTTT,CASSLGPGDTEAFF
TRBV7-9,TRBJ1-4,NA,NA,TGTGCCAGCAGCTTAAGCGGAGGGGTGGGTGAAAAACTGTTTTTT,CASSLSGGVGEKLFF
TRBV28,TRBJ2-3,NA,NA,TGTGCCAGCAAAGGCGGGGTAGTCACAGATACGCAGTATTTT,CASKGGVVTDTQYF
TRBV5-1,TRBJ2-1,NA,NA,TGCGCCAGCAGCTTGGACTTAGCCCCGGGGTCCAATGAGCAGTTCTTC,CASSLDLAPGSNEQFF
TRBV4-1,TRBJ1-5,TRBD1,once,TGCGCCAGCAGCCAATATGACAGGGACAATCAGCCCCAGCATTTT,CASSQYDRDNQPQHF
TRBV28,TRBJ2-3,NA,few,TGTGCCAGCAGTTTATTGGGGAGGGGGACCACAGATACGCAGTATTTT,CASSLLGRGTTDTQYF
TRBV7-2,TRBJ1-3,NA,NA,TGTGCCAGCAGCTTAGAAGGACAGCTTTCTGGAAACACCATATATTTT,CASSLEGQLSGNTIYF
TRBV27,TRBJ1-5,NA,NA,TGTGCCAGCAGTTTGGGGGCAGGGTATAGCAATCAGCCCCAGCATTTT,CASSLGAGYSNQPQHF
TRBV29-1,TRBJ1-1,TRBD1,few,TGCAGCGTCGAGACAGGGCCCACTGAAGCTTTCTTT,CSVETGPTEAFF
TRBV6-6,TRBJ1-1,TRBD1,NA,TGTGCCAGCAGTTCAACAGGGGTTTTGGGCACTGAAGCTTTCTTT,CASSSTGVLGTEAFF